This T cell receptor (beta chain) was identified in a study of T cells after yellow fever vaccination (dated by TCRdb to about 2019). Notes on the research overall: The SMART-Seq v4 Ultra Low Input RNA kit was used to prepare libraries from fractions with low cell numbers. Two healthy male donors, one aged 18 to 30 and one aged 30 to 40 years, were included in the cohort. Blood was drawn at multiple timepoints before and after primary and secondary immunization, with bulk PBMC replicates and cell subsets isolated. To track T-cell clones before and after primary and booster YFV17D yellow fever vaccination, bulk TCR alpha and beta repertoires were sequenced longitudinally.

Study-level results and caveats: A small fraction of clonotypes showed up in both the CD4 and CD8 compartments, probably as a result of convergent recombination. Most clones expanded after primary vaccination (around 96% of CD4 and roughly 90% of CD8) were re-detected after the booster, suggesting that broad memory maintenance occurred. Only two donors were included in the study, so the extent to which the findings can be generalized is limited. The secondary T-cell response was found to be weaker but faster than the primary response, with a peak reached on day 5 rather than on day 15. FACS-sorted repertoires could contain abundant contaminating clonotypes from the bulk population, so computational filtering was required.

In its sample, this clonotype was seen a few times. The antigen it binds to is not known. Base qualities are missing; no much larger clone stands one base away. The treatment or condition label, as the study defines it: live attenuated yellow fever vaccine strain. At every blood-draw timepoint, two biological replicates of bulk PBMCs were collected. A standard Ficoll-Paque protocol was used to isolate PBMCs from peripheral blood. TriZol was used to extract RNA from bulk PBMCs, CD4 and CD8 fractions, and dextramer-positive and dextramer-negative fractions. Trimmed from V: 2 bases; trimmed from J: 4 bases; junction bases lacking a gene match: 8. The CDR3 sequence holds 17 residues, the cysteine and phenylalanine included. Only the CDR3 portion is preserved as DNA: 51 bases, with reading frame beginning at the first base. The germline V gene (reference sequence) sets CDR1 to PRHDT and CDR2 to FYEKMQ. TCR cDNA was synthesized by 5'RACE template switching, through which a universal primer site and unique molecular identifiers were introduced. Priming for cDNA synthesis came from both the TCR alpha and TCR beta constant segments. Library amplification used two PCR steps, and the second PCR step added sample barcodes and sequencing adapters. Libraries were sequenced on Illumina HiSeq 2500 (2x100 bp) or NovaSeq (2x150 bp). The published analysis was carried out like this. Reads were demultiplexed and collapsed into UMI consensus sequences with MIGEC, and V(D)J alignment was performed with MiXCR. Vaccine-responding clonotypes were identified with edgeR using replicate PBMC samples, with FDR below 0.01 and a log2 fold change above 5 up to day 15 being required. CD4 or CD8 identity was assigned to each bulk clonotype according to whether the clonotype was present at higher abundance in the sequenced CD4 repertoire or the sequenced CD8 repertoire. TCRdb redid the processing of the public reads, applying fastp at Q25 and MiXCR, and retained in-frame beta chains. A single entry per CDR3 protein holds the most common genes and DNA from its merged rows. The V and J calls follow TCRdb's processing rather than the paper's. The sample table holds hundreds of thousands of distinct CDR3 sequences, of which over 8% were seen once. The top ten hold roughly 17% of the sample.

Rearrangement joined TRBV13 to TRBJ2-3; a stretch of 11 junction bases matches TRBD2. The sequence derives from a man between 18 and 35 years old who received the YFV17D yellow fever vaccine. Sequencing was performed on PBMCs, taken on the day of the first yellow fever vaccination. In nucleotides, the sequence is TGTGCCAGCAGCTTAAGGCTAGCGGGGGGAAGGGCAGATACGCAGTATTTT. This translates into CASSLRLAGGRADTQYF.